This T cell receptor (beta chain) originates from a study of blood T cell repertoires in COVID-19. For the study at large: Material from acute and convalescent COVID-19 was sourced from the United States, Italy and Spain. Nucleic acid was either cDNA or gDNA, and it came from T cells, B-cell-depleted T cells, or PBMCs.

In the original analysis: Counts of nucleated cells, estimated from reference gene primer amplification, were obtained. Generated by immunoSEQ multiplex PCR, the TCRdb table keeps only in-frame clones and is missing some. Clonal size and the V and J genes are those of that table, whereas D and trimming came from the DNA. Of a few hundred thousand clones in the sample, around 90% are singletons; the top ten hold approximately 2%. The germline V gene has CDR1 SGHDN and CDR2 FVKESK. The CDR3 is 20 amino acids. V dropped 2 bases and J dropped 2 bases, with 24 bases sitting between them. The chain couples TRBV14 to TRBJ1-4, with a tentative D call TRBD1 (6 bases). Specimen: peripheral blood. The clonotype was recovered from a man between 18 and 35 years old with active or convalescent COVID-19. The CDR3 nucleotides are TGTGCCAGCAGCCAAACCGGTCGGACAGTCCGGGCGTCGACTAATGAAAAACTGTTTTTT. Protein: CASSQTGRTVRASTNEKLFF. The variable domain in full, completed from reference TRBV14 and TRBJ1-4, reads EAGVTQFPSHSVIEKGQTVTLRCDPISGHDNLYWYRRVMGKEIKFLLHFVKESKQDESGMPNNRFLAERTGGTYSTLKVQPAELEDSGVYFCASSQTGRTVRASTNEKLFFGSGTQLSVL.